This section outlines one T cell receptor (beta chain) sequence together with its context. The CDR3 is made up of 14 amino acids. Germline V lookup: CDR1 LNHDA, CDR2 SQIVND (reference sequence). Trimming stripped 4 bases from V and 1 base from J, with 8 bases between. Clones were sequenced by immunoSEQ multiplex PCR, and TCRdb holds only the in-frame ones, with some missing. The sample has roughly 58,000 clones; roughly 94% are singletons. The data were taken from a study of T cell changes during pregnancy in multiple sclerosis. Sequenced here: CD8+ T cells from peripheral blood mononuclear cells, sampled in the third trimester of pregnancy. The receptor was isolated from a female donor with multiple sclerosis, enrolled in a pregnancy study. The chain carries TRBV19 and TRBJ2-4; D is unresolved. CDR3 in amino acids: CASSSLVAKNIQYF. As DNA, the CDR3 is TGTGCCAGTAGTAGTTTAGTCGCCAAAAACATTCAGTACTTC. Drawing the rest from reference TRBV19 and TRBJ2-4, the complete variable domain is DGGITQSPKYLFRKEGQNVTLSCEQNLNHDAMYWYRQDPGQGLRLIYYSQIVNDFQKGDIAEGYSVSREKKESFPLTVTSAQKNPTAFYLCASSSLVAKNIQYFGAGTRLSVL.